This T cell receptor beta chain was sequenced for a study of human T cells and chemical hapten exposure. At the level of the study: 2% DPC was applied to approximately 2 cm by approximately 2 cm of upper inner arm skin for sensitization.

Unique molecular identifiers were affixed to discrete cDNA molecules within the library. MiXCR was run by TCRdb on the RACE reads, yielding one entry per CDR3 protein. The table has 71,000 or so distinct CDR3 sequences, about 9.1% seen once. This clonotype was seen repeatedly, ten times or more. Its antigen remains unknown. CDR3 length: 13 residues. Trimming pared 3 bases from V and 2 bases from J, leaving 6 bases between. Germline CDR1 and CDR2: KGHSH and LQKENI. Study findings and constraints: The study found that DPC sensitization did not change TCRs above 1 in 1000 frequency.

As to time point: patch test 1, 2 weeks after DPC sensitization. Treatment noted: therapeutic diphenylcyclopropenone sensitization with weekly scalp DPC. Whole blood that had not been fractionated was the source of extracted total RNA. The sequences come from whole blood, collected in connection with sensitization to the hapten diphenylcyclopropenone (DPC). This sequence was found in a woman aged 35 to 49 with alopecia areata. Some clones in this sample may be carry-over from other donors' samples. The chain couples TRBV18 to TRBJ2-3; D unclear. CDR3: CASSPLATDTQYF. The CDR3 coding sequence is TGTGCCAGCTCACCCCTGGCCACAGATACGCAGTATTTT.